This TCR beta chain was profiled in a study of blood T cell repertoires in COVID-19. The CDR3 is made up of 15 amino acids. V shed 3 bases and J shed 0 bases, with 9 bases lying between them. From germline, CDR1 is SGHAT and CDR2 FQNNGV. Profiling relied on immunoSEQ multiplex PCR, and the TCRdb table lists in-frame clones only, not all of them. The sample records fewer than 50,000 clones, around 80% being singletons. The chain links TRBV11-2 to TRBJ2-1; possibly TRBD2 for D (5 bases). Material for sequencing was peripheral blood. This TCR derives from a man aged 65-85 years with acute or convalescent COVID-19. The CDR3 coding sequence is TGTGCCAGCAGCTTGGACTTCGGCTCCTACAATGAGCAGTTCTTC. Amino acids: CASSLDFGSYNEQFF.